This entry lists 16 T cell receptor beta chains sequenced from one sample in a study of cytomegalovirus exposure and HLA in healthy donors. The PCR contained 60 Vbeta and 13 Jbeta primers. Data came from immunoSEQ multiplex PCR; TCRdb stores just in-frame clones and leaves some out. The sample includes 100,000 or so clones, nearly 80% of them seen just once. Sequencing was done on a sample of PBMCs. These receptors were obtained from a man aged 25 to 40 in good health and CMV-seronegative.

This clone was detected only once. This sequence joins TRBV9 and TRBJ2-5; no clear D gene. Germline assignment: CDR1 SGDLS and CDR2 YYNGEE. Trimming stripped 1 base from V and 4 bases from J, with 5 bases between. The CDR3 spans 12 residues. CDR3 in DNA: TGTGCCAGCAGCGTATACGGAGAGACCCAGTACTTC. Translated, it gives CASSVYGETQYF. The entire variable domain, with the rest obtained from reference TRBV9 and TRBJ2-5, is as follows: DSGVTQTPKHLITATGQRVTLRCSPRSGDLSVYWYQQSLDQGLQFLIQYYNGEERAKGNILERFSAQQFPDLHSELNLSSLELGDSALYFCASSVYGETQYFGPGTRLLVL.

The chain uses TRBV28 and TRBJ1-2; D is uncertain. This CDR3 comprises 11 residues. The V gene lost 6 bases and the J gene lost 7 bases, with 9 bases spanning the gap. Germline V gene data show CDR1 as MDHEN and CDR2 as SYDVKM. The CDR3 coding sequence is TGTGCCAGCAGCTCGGAGGGTGGCTACACCTTC. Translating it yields CASSSEGGYTF.

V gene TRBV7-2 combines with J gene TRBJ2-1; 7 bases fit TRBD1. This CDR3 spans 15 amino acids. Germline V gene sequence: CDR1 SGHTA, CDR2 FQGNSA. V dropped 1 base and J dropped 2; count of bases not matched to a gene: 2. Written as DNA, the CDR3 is TGTGCCAGCAGCTTAGAGGGGGCCGCCTACAATGAGCAGTTCTTC. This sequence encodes CASSLEGAAYNEQFF.

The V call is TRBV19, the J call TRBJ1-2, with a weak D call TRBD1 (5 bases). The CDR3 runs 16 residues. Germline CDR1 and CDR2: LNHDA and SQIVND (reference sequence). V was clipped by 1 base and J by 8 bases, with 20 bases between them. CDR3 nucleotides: TGTGCCAGTAGTATAGGGGCACAGGCGATCTATGGGGGCTACACCTTC. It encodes CASSIGAQAIYGGYTF.

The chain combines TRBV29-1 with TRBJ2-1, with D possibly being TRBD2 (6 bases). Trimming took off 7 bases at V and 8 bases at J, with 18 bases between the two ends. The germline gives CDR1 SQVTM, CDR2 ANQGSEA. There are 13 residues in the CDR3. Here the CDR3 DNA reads TGCAGCGCCAGACAGCGGAGGGTCGATGAGCAGTTCTTC. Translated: CSARQRRVDEQFF.

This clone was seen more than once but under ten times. DNA of the CDR3: TGCGCCAGCAGCTTTGGGGGGACAGGCGGGGAGACCCAGTACTTC. The encoded protein is CASSFGGTGGETQYF. J is TRBJ2-5 and V is TRBV5-1; TRBD1 matches at 8 bases. The J segment lost 5 bases and the V segment lost 2 bases, leaving 8 bases of the junction unmatched. Germline-derived CDR1 and CDR2 are SGHRS and YFSETQ. CDR3 size: 15 residues.

This CDR3 reads CASSYEVTNEQFF. CDR3 nucleotides: TGTGCCAGCAGTTACGAGGTAACCAATGAGCAGTTCTTC. The chain joins TRBV6-6 to TRBJ2-1; D unclear. The CDR3 spans 13 residues. Germline lookup yields CDR1 MNHNY and CDR2 SVGAGI (reference sequence). V lost 2 bases and J lost 6, with 8 bases in between.

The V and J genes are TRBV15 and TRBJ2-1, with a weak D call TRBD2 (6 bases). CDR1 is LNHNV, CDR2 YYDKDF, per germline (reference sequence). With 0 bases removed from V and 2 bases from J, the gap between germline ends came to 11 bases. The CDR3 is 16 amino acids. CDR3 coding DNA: TGTGCCACCAGCAGAGATCCGGGCGGGACCTACAATGAGCAGTTCTTC. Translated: CATSRDPGGTYNEQFF.

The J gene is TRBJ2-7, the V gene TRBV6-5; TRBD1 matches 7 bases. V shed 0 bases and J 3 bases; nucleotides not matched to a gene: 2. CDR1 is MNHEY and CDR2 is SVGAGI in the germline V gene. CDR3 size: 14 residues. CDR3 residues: CASSYSGQNYEQYF. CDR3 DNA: TGTGCCAGCAGTTACTCGGGACAGAACTACGAGCAGTACTTC.

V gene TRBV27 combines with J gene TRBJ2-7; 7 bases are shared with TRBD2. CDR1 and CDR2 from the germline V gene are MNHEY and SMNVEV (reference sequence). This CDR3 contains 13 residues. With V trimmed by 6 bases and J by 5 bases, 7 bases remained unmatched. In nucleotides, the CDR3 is TGTGCCAGCAGGCCAGCGGGGAACCACGAGCAGTACTTC. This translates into CASRPAGNHEQYF.

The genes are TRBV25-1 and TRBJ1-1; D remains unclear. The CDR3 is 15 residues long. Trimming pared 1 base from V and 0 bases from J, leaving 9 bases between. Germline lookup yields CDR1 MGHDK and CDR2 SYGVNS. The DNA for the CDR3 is TGTGCCAGCAGTGAATCCAGCGGTTTGAACACTGAAGCTTTCTTT. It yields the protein CASSESSGLNTEAFF.

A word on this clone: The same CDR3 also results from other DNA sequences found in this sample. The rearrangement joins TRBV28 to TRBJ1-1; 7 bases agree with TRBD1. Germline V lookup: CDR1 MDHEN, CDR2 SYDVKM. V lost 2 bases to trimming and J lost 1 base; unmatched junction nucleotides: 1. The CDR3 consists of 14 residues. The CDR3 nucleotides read TGTGCCAGCAGTTTAAGACAGGGGAACACTGAAGCTTTCTTT. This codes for CASSLRQGNTEAFF.

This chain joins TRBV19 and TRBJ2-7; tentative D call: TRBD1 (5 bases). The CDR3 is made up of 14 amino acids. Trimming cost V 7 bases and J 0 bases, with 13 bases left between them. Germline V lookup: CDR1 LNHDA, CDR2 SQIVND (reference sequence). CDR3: CASMPTGLSYEQYF. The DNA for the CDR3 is TGTGCCAGTATGCCCACAGGTCTCTCCTACGAGCAGTACTTC.

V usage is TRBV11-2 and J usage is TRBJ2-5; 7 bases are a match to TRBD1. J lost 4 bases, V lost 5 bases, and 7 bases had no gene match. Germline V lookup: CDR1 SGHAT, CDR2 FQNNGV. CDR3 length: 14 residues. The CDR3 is CASSRATGLETQYF. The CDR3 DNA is TGTGCCAGCAGCAGAGCGACAGGGTTAGAGACCCAGTACTTC.

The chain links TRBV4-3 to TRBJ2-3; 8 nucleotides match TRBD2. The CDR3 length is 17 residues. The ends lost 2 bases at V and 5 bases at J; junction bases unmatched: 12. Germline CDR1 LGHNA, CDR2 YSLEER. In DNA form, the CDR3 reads TGCGCCAGCAGCCAATCCCTCGGGAGGGCCGGCGTAGATACGCAGTATTTT. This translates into CASSQSLGRAGVDTQYF.

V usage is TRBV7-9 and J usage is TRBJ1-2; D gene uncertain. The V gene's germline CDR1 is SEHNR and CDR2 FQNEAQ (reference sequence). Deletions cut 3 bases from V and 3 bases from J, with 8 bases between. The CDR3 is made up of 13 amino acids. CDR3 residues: CASSFREDYGYTF. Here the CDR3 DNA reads TGTGCCAGCAGCTTCCGGGAGGACTATGGCTACACCTTC.